Below are 7 T cell receptor beta chains sequenced from a single sample in a study of blood T cells in healthy people across ages. Alongside a J-beta primer mix, a sample-barcoded 5' primer served in a second PCR lasting about 6 to 11 cycles. TCRdb itself ran the 5' RACE reads through MiXCR, one entry per CDR3 protein. The sample comprises approximately 820,000 distinct CDR3 sequences, around two fifths of which are singletons, and roughly 19% rests with the top ten. The sample consisted of blood. The origin of the receptors is a man between 60 and 70 years old in good health.

This rearrangement joins TRBV6-2 or TRBV6-3 to TRBJ2-5, with 14 nucleotides matching TRBD2. The DNA end is a closer match to TRBJ2-7, so the J assignment may be wrong. In germline, CDR1 is MNHEY, CDR2 SVGEGT. The CDR3 length is 23 residues. The CDR3 bases are TGTGCCAGCAGTTACCCAGGGACTAGCGGGGGACACACAACACGGTCGCGTTCCTACGAGCAGTACTTC. This encodes CASSYPGTSGGHTTRSRSYEQYF.

DNA of the CDR3: TGTGCCAGCAGCGCATACGGGCGTGAGGATTCACCCCTCCACTTT. It translates to CASSAYGREDSPLHF. The chain couples TRBV9 to TRBJ1-6; D is undetermined. V gave up 3 bases and J gave up 8 bases, with 15 bases separating them. From germline, CDR1 is SGDLS and CDR2 YYNGEE. CDR3 length: 15 amino acids.

CDR3 loop: CSAGGASGSYNEQFF. CDR3 DNA: TGCAGTGCCGGGGGAGCTAGCGGCTCCTACAATGAGCAGTTCTTC. This rearrangement joins TRBV20-1 to TRBJ2-1; 7 bases are shared with TRBD2. CDR1 and CDR2 from the germline V gene are DFQATT and SNEGSKA (reference sequence). The CDR3 contains 15 residues. V lost 6 bases, J lost 0 bases, and 8 bases stayed unmatched.

This clonotype has a count of ten or more. The rearrangement joins TRBV6-2 or TRBV6-3 to TRBJ1-5; D not resolved. The CDR3 is made up of 13 amino acids. Trimming took off 2 bases at V and 5 bases at J, with 7 bases between the two ends. Germline-derived CDR1 and CDR2 are MNHEY and SVGEGT. Here the CDR3 reads CASSYEGYQPQHF. The DNA for the CDR3 is TGTGCCAGCAGTTACGAGGGCTATCAGCCCCAGCATTTT.

Points on this clonotype: Sequence at one end of the junction differs from germline and may be a read error. The V gene is TRBV7-2, the J gene TRBJ2-1; D may match TRBD1 or TRBD2 (6 bases each). CDR1 and CDR2 (germline): SGHTA, FQGNSA. The length of the CDR3 is 14 residues. The CDR3 reads CAGSLVRGHNEQFF. CDR3 nucleotides: TGTGCCGGCAGCTTAGTTCGGGGGCACAATGAGCAGTTCTTC.

J is TRBJ2-5 and V is TRBV28; D uncertain. The DNA end is a closer match to TRBJ2-7, so the J assignment may be wrong. Germline CDR1 MDHEN, CDR2 SYDVKM. CDR3 length equals 14 residues. The CDR3 is CASHPRRASYEQYF. The DNA for the CDR3 is TGTGCCAGCCATCCTCGCCGGGCGTCCTACGAGCAGTACTTC.

The V and J genes are TRBV5-1 and TRBJ2-3; 7 bases fit TRBD2. This CDR3 has 15 amino acids. Germline CDR1 SGHRS, CDR2 YFSETQ. Trimming at V came to 6 bases and at J to 0 bases, leaving 7 bases not matched to a gene. Here the CDR3 reads CASTLTSPSTDTQYF. CDR3 sequence (DNA): TGCGCCAGCACTCTGACTAGCCCTAGCACAGATACGCAGTATTTT.